A single sample gave rise to the 17 T cell receptor beta chains below, sequenced in a study of control samples from healthy donors and cancer patients. The assay was immunoSEQ multiplex PCR, and TCRdb's table has in-frame clones only and misses some. There are some 130,000 clones in the sample; roughly 90% occur only once, and 2% to 3% lies in the top ten. The sequenced sample consisted of blood. The source is a man aged 35 to 55 in good health.

The chain recombines TRBV27 with TRBJ2-2; D is perhaps TRBD1 or TRBD2 (5 bases each). V lost 5 bases and J lost 0, with 16 bases in between. The CDR3 covers 17 residues. Germline-derived CDR1 and CDR2 are MNHEY and SMNVEV (reference sequence). The CDR3, as DNA: TGTGCCAGCAGTCCCGGGTGGGGGTCTACGAACACCGGGGAGCTGTTTTTT. It specifies CASSPGWGSTNTGELFF.

The chain is built from TRBV18 and TRBJ1-1, with 9 nucleotides matching TRBD1. The CDR3 runs 16 residues. Germline-derived CDR1 and CDR2 are KGHSH and LQKENI. J was trimmed by 2 bases and V by 5 bases; bases with no gene match: 9. The CDR3 region is CASSSPGQGKNTEAFF. CDR3 nucleotides: TGTGCCAGCTCATCCCCGGGACAGGGAAAAAACACTGAAGCTTTCTTT.

The rearrangement uses TRBV9 and TRBJ2-3, with no clear D. V was trimmed by 0 bases and J by 0 bases, leaving 11 bases between them. CDR1 is SGDLS, CDR2 YYNGEE, per germline. This CDR3 is 16 amino acids long. The CDR3 sequence is CASSVAKSGSTDTQYF. Here the CDR3 DNA reads TGTGCCAGCAGCGTAGCTAAGTCGGGTAGCACAGATACGCAGTATTTT.

The chain has TRBV27 and TRBJ1-5; tentative D call: TRBD1 (6 bases). Germline CDR1 reads MNHEY; CDR2 reads SMNVEV (reference sequence). V was cut by 7 bases and J by 6 bases, with 22 bases left in between. There are 16 residues in the CDR3. CDR3 residues: CASNGQTSPFGQPQHF. In DNA form, the CDR3 reads TGTGCCAGCAATGGACAGACCTCGCCCTTTGGTCAGCCCCAGCATTTT.

The V and J genes are TRBV5-1 and TRBJ1-4; possibly TRBD1 for D (6 bases). The CDR3 consists of 16 residues. Trimming removed 4 bases at V and 5 bases at J, with 18 bases between. Germline V lookup: CDR1 SGHRS, CDR2 YFSETQ. The CDR3 DNA sequence: TGCGCCAGCAGCACGCCTCAAGGGGGTTCAAATGAAAAACTGTTTTTT. Its protein is CASSTPQGGSNEKLFF.

The rearrangement links TRBV7-2 to TRBJ2-5; 15 bases line up with TRBD2. The CDR3 extends over 18 amino acids. CDR1 SGHTA and CDR2 FQGNSA come from the germline V gene. Trimming cost V 1 base and J 4 bases; bases outside gene matches: 7. DNA of the CDR3: TGTGCCAGCAGCTTAGGGACTAGCGGGGGGGCCACCCCAGAGACCCAGTACTTC. Translated, it gives CASSLGTSGGATPETQYF.

The chain is built from TRBV5-1 and TRBJ1-2, with D maybe TRBD1 (6 bases). This CDR3 spans 15 amino acids. V gave up 0 bases and J gave up 5 bases, with 14 bases separating them. Germline lookup yields CDR1 SGHRS and CDR2 YFSETQ. The chain's CDR3 is CASSLDTAGEYGYTF. Written as DNA, the CDR3 is TGCGCCAGCAGCTTGGATACGGCAGGGGAGTATGGCTACACCTTC. The full variable domain, in which reference TRBV5-1 and TRBJ1-2 provide the parts outside the CDR3, is KAGVTQTPRYLIKTRGQQVTLSCSPISGHRSVSWYQQTPGQGLQFLFEYFSETQRNKGNFPGRFSGRQFSNSRSEMNVSTLELGDSALYLCASSLDTAGEYGYTFGSGTRLTVV.

The CDR3 sequence is CASRLDRAGNTIYF. CDR3 DNA: TGTGCCAGCAGACTGGACAGGGCGGGAAACACCATATATTTT. The chain employs TRBV2 and TRBJ1-3, with 8 bases matching TRBD1. The ends lost 6 bases at V and 4 bases at J; junction bases unmatched: 5. The CDR3 sequence is 14 residues long. From germline, CDR1 is SNHLY and CDR2 FYNNEI.

The chain employs TRBV18 and TRBJ1-1; a weak D match, TRBD1 (6 bases). Germline V gene data show CDR1 as KGHSH and CDR2 as LQKENI. V was pared by 3 bases and J by 1 base, with 9 bases between. The CDR3 runs to 14 residues. In DNA, the CDR3 is TGTGCCAGCTCACCGGCCAGGGGGAACACTGAAGCTTTCTTT. This gives the protein CASSPARGNTEAFF.

The chain couples TRBV13 to TRBJ1-3; D is undetermined. V lost 5 bases, J lost 0 bases, and 11 bases lay in between. This CDR3 is 15 amino acids long. From germline, CDR1 is PRHDT and CDR2 FYEKMQ (reference sequence). The CDR3 DNA sequence: TGTGCCAGCAGCGCCGGACTCAGCTCTGGAAACACCATATATTTT. It codes for CASSAGLSSGNTIYF.

V gene TRBV3-1 (or the pseudogene TRBV3-2) combines with J gene TRBJ2-1; D might be TRBD2 (6 bases). The V end was cut by 9 bases, the J end by 5 bases, with 11 bases between. CDR1 and CDR2 from the germline V gene are LGHDT and YNNKEL (reference sequence). This CDR3 region has 12 residues. CDR3 region: CASTGVNNEQFF. For the CDR3, the DNA is TGTGCCAGTACGGGGGTTAACAATGAGCAGTTCTTC.

The CDR3 region is CASMGNTEAFF. The CDR3 nucleotides are TGTGCCAGCATGGGGAACACTGAAGCTTTCTTT. The chain links TRBV2 to TRBJ1-1; D call uncertain. This CDR3 is 11 amino acids long. Germline V gives CDR1 SNHLY, CDR2 FYNNEI. The ends were cut back, 7 bases at V and 1 base at J, with 4 bases in the middle. The full variable domain, its missing parts supplied by reference TRBV2 and TRBJ1-1, is EPEVTQTPSHQVTQMGQEVILRCVPISNHLYFYWYRQILGQKVEFLVSFYNNEISEKSEIFDDQFSVERPDGSNFTLKIRSTKLEDSAMYFCASMGNTEAFFGQGTRLTVV.

The gene calls are TRBV5-1 and TRBJ1-2; 7 bases fit TRBD1. This CDR3 region has 17 residues. Germline CDR1 and CDR2: SGHRS and YFSETQ. The J segment lost 0 bases and the V segment lost 3 bases, leaving 11 bases of the junction unmatched. The CDR3 is CASSSTRDRHSNYGYTF. DNA of the CDR3: TGCGCCAGCAGCTCAACCCGGGACAGACATTCTAACTATGGCTACACCTTC.

This rearrangement joins TRBV9 to TRBJ1-1; D may be TRBD1 (5 bases). CDR3 length equals 14 residues. Germline assignment: CDR1 SGDLS and CDR2 YYNGEE. V lost 4 bases and J 7 bases, leaving 17 bases between the germline ends. This CDR3 reads CASSIVGESDEAFF. The CDR3 nucleotides are TGTGCCAGCAGCATCGTAGGGGAGAGCGATGAAGCTTTCTTT.

A single count supports this clone. The chain uses TRBV7-3 and TRBJ2-2, with D perhaps TRBD2 (5 bases). The V gene's germline CDR1 is SGHTA and CDR2 FQGTGA. The V end was cut by 3 bases, the J end by 6 bases, with 11 bases between. The CDR3 totals 14 residues. The DNA for the CDR3 is TGTGCCAGCAGCTTGGGGTCCGGGGCCGGGGAGCTGTTTTTT. Translation gives CASSLGSGAGELFF.

The CDR3 DNA is TGTGCCAGCCAAGCGGGGGGGCCTAAAACCGGGGAGCTGTTTTTT. Its protein is CASQAGGPKTGELFF. This rearrangement joins TRBV5-4 to TRBJ2-2, with 10 positions matching TRBD2. The CDR3 has 15 amino acids. Germline trimming cut 7 bases from V and 5 bases from J; bases unmatched to any gene: 8. Looked up from germline, CDR1 is SGHNT and CDR2 is YYREEE (reference sequence).

The V call is TRBV20-1, the J call TRBJ1-5; 9 bases map to TRBD1. V shed 3 bases, J shed 6 bases, and the junction held 3 bases outside the gene matches. The CDR3 length is 13 residues. The V gene's germline CDR1 is DFQATT and CDR2 SNEGSKA (reference sequence). The CDR3 DNA reads as TGCAGTGCTAGTACGACAGGGGGTCAGCCCCAGCATTTT. This codes for CSASTTGGQPQHF.